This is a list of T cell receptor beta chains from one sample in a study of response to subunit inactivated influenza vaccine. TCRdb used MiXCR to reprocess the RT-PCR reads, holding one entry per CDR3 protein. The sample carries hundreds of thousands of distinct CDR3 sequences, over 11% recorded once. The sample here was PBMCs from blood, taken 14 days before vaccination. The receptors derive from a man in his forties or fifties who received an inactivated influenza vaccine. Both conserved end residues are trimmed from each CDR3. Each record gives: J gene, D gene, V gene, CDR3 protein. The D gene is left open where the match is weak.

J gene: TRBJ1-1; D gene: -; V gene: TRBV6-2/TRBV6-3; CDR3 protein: ASSRDGHLTEAF
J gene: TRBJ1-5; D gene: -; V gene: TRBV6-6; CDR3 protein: ASSYPRGPQH
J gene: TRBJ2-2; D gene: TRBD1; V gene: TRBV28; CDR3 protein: ASSLGGQGAGELF
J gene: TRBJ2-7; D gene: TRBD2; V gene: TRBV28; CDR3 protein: ASISGSFNEQY
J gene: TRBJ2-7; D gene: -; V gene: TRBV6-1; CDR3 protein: ASRVRGIPSYEQY
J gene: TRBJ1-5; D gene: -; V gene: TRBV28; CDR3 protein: ASSLRWTVSNQPQH
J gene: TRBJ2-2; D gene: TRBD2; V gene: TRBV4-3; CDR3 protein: ASSHHLAGGNTGELF
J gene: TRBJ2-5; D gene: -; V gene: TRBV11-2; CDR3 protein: ASSRGSGSQETQY
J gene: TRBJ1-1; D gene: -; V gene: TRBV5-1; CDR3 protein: ASRPLEAGGREAF
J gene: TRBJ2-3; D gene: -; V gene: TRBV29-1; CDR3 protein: SAVDRLPVY
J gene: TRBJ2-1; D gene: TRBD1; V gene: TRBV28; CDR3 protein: ASSLIGQGRGGEQF
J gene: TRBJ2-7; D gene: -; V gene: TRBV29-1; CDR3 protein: SVEVQPDSYEQY
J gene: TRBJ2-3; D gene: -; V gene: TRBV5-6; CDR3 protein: ASNFGQGTDTQY
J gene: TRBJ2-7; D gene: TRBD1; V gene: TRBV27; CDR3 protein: ASALSWGTAPLEQY
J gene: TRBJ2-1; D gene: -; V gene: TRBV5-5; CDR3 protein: ASSMGSPRAREQF
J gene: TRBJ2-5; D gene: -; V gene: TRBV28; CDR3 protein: ASSFNSGVSRETQY
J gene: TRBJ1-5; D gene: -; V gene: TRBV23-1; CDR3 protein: ASSQSEGRVGLEPQH
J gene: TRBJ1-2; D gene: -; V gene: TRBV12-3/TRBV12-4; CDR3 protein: ASSPFRNGYT
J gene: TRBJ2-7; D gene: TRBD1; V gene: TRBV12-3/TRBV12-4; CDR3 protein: ASSFSRGPYEQY
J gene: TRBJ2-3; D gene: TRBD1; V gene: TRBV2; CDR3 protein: ASNQGATDTQY
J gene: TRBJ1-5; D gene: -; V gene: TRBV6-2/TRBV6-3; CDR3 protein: ASSYSPGVGDQPQH
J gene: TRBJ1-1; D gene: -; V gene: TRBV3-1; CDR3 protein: ASRYEGNTEAF
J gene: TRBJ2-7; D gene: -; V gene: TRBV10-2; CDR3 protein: ASSESMGFSYEQY
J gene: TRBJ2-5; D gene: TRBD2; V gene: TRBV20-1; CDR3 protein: SARGGRLAGVGETQY
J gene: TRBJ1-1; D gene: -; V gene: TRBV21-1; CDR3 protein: ASHKVGGPQNTEAF
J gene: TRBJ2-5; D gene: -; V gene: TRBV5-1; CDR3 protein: ASSLGAPSAQETQY
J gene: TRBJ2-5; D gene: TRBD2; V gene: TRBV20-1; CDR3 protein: SARDRRLAVQETQY
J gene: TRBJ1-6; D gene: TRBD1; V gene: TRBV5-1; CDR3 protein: ASSQRQGTSPLH
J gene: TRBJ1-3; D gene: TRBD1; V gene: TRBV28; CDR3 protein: ASKLPGGLGGNTIY
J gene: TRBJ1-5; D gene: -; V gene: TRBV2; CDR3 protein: ASSVPPEPQH
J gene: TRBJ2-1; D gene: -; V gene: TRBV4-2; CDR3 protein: ASSLPGPYNEQF
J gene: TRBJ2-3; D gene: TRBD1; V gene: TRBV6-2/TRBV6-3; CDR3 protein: ASRQTGKGDTQY
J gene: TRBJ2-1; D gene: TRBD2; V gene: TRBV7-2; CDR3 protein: ASSLAEAGGSEF
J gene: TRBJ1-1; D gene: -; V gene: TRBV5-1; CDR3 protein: ASSPNTNTEAF
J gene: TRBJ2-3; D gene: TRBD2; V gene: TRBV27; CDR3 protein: ASGPLGGAGDTQY
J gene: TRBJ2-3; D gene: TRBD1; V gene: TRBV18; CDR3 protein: ASSPQGRTSTDTQY
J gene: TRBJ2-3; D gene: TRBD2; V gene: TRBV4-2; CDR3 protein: ASSLQTSASTDTQY
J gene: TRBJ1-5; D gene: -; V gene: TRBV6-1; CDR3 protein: ASSTASNQPQH
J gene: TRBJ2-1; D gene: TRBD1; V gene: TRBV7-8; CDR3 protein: ASSTTGPTLATQF
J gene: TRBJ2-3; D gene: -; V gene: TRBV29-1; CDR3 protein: SVRKRGGATDTQY
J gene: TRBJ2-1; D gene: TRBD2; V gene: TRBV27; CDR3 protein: ASSPLGGRSEQF
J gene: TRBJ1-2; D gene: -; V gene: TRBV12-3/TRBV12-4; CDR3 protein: ASSFSGSNYGYT
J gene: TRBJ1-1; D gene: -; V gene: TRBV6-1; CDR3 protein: ASTQDTARKAF
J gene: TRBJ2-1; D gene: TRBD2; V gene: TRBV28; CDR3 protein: ASRLAGGHTEQF
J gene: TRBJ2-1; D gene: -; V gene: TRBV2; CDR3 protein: ASSEFGISEQF